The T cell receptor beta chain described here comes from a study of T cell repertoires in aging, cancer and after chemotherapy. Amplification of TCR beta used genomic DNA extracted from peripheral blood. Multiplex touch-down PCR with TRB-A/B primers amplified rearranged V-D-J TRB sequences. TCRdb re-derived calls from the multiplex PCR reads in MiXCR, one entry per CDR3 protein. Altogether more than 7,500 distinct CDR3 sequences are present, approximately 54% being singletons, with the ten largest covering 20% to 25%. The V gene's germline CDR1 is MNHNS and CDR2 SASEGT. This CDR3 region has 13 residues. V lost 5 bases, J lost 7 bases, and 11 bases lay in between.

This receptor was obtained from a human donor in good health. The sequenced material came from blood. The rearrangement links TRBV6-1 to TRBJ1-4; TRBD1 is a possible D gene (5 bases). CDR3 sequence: CASSREGLEKLFF. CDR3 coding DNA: TGTGCCAGCAGTCGGGAGGGACTTGAAAAACTGTTTTTT.